This TCR beta chain was captured by sequencing in a study of blood T cell repertoires in COVID-19. V dropped 4 bases and J dropped 4 bases, with 8 bases sitting between them. The CDR3 length is 13 residues. Generated by immunoSEQ multiplex PCR, the TCRdb table keeps only in-frame clones and is missing some. Among 200,000 to 250,000 clones, roughly 85% were seen once, and the ten largest hold 3%. The material sequenced was peripheral blood. This sequence originates from a man aged 18-30 years with active or convalescent COVID-19. The V call is TRBV12-3 or TRBV12-4, the J call TRBJ1-5; maybe TRBD1 (6 bases). The CDR3 sequence is CASSYRENQPQHF. For the CDR3, the DNA is TGTGCCAGCAGTTACAGGGAGAATCAGCCCCAGCATTTT.